This T cell receptor (beta chain) was documented in a study of T cell responses to AZD1222 COVID-19 vaccine. The V gene end was trimmed by 5 bases and the J gene end by 1 base; junction bases not matched to a gene: 6. This CDR3 region has 15 residues. Germline V gene lookup returns CDR1 SGHVS and CDR2 FNYEAQ. Profiled with immunoSEQ multiplex PCR; TCRdb holds only in-frame clones, not every one. The repertoire includes roughly 120,000 clones, approximately 85% of them detected once, and approximately 6.6% sits in the top ten. The source was peripheral blood, collected on day 0 of AZD1222 vaccination. The clonotype originates from an adult in good health. V usage is TRBV7-6 and J usage is TRBJ2-3, with 7 positions matching TRBD2. In nucleotides, the CDR3 is TGTGCCAGCAGCATACTAGCGCAGGGCACAGATACGCAGTATTTT. Its protein product is CASSILAQGTDTQYF.